This T cell receptor beta chain was documented in a study of T cell changes during pregnancy in multiple sclerosis (dated by TCRdb to between 2017 and 2020). As for the study more broadly: The study looked at changes in the T cell repertoire across pregnancy in women with multiple sclerosis.

Library creation used the immunoSEQ multiplex PCR assay. Not all clones reach the TCRdb copy of this immuneACCESS table, which keeps in-frame sequences only. Checked studies attribute under half of the gap to unresolved V genes and leave the rest unexplained. The sample table contains about 70,000 clones; only one count was recorded for more than 85% of them. The ten largest account for about 2.1% of the sample. Worth noting for this clone: Its target antigen remains unknown. No base-level quality is on record; no much larger clone is a single base apart.

The V end loses 1 base and the J end loses 2 bases, and a stretch of 9 bases separates them. From a lookup of the germline V gene, CDR1 and CDR2 are SGHRS and YFSETQ. The CDR3 runs 14 residues from the cysteine to the phenylalanine. Of all the DNA, just the CDR3 is kept, 42 bases in frame from base 1. The source was peripheral blood, collected in the first trimester of pregnancy. This receptor chain uses TRBV5-1 and TRBJ1-1; TRBD1 is a possible D gene, resting on 6 matching bases. This receptor was obtained from a female donor with multiple sclerosis, enrolled in a pregnancy study. CDR3 loop: CASSLTGINTEAFF. Here is the DNA: TGCGCCAGCAGCTTGACAGGGATTAACACTGAAGCTTTCTTT.